This TCR beta chain was captured in a study of cytomegalovirus exposure and HLA in healthy donors. Both 60 Vbeta primers and 13 Jbeta primers went into the PCR. Repertoires were generated with immunoSEQ multiplex PCR, while TCRdb's copy carries only in-frame clones and drops some. The sample holds around 100,000 clones, under 85% seen once. This clone appeared once. The antigen is unknown. The ends lost 6 bases at V and 6 bases at J; junction bases unmatched: 9. The length of the CDR3 is 14 residues. Germline V gives CDR1 MNHEY, CDR2 SMNVEV (reference sequence). Study-wide results and caveats: Reports state that TCR beta sequences accurately predicted most subjects' HLA-A and HLA-B alleles. Across all donors, roughly uniform sequencing depth was an assumption of the presence/absence analyses. As immune exposure information, only CMV serostatus was available.

V and J are TRBV27 and TRBJ2-7, with 9 positions matching TRBD1. The clonotype originates from a man between 45 and 60 years old in good health and CMV-seropositive. Sequencing was done on a sample of PBMCs. CDR3 coding DNA: TGTGCCAGCAGCCCGGGACAGGGAAAACGCGAGCAGTACTTC. Residues: CASSPGQGKREQYF.